The 21 T cell receptor beta chains reported below all come from one sample, sequenced in a study of a mutant IDH1 vaccine in newly diagnosed glioma. These receptors have no known antigen. Method: immunoSEQ multiplex PCR; TCRdb's copy keeps in-frame clones and lacks some. The table lists about 32,000 clones, just under 80% of them singletons. The time point is: week 11, during vaccination. Doses consisted of 300 ug of mutant IDH1 20-mer peptide each, paired with topical imiquimod. This specimen was PBMCs, taken from a glioma patient whose treatment included an IDH1 peptide vaccine. All receptors derive from a man aged 25-45 years with glioma.

The V gene is TRBV6-4, the J gene TRBJ1-1, with D possibly matching TRBD1 (5 bases). With 3 bases removed from V and 0 bases from J, the gap between germline ends came to 14 bases. CDR3 length: 16 amino acids. CDR1 is MRHNA and CDR2 is SNTAGT in the germline V gene. The CDR3 DNA follows: TGTGCCAGCAGTGATTCCCTCAGGGACGTGAACACTGAAGCTTTCTTT. Translating gives CASSDSLRDVNTEAFF.

The chain recombines TRBV29-1 with TRBJ1-1; no definite D call. The CDR3 loop spans 13 amino acids. CDR1 is SQVTM and CDR2 is ANQGSEA in the germline V gene. V lost 4 bases and J 3 bases, leaving 12 bases between the germline ends. The CDR3 sequence: CSVAPHGYTEAFF. In DNA form, the CDR3 reads TGCAGCGTTGCGCCTCACGGATACACTGAAGCTTTCTTT.

This clone was recorded a few times. The chain recombines TRBV21-1 with TRBJ1-6. TRBV21-1 is a pseudogene. The CDR3 is 16 amino acids. The CDR3 region is CASSSQRGGGNSPLHF. The CDR3 nucleotides read TGTGCCAGCAGCTCACAACGGGGAGGAGGTAATTCACCCCTCCACTTT.

CDR3 in amino acids: CASKIQGLNEKLFF. The CDR3 DNA reads as TGTGCCAGCAAGATACAGGGGCTAAATGAAAAACTGTTTTTT. V is TRBV6-6 and J is TRBJ1-4, with TRBD1 matching 7 bases. The length of the CDR3 is 14 residues. V shed 7 bases and J 5 bases; nucleotides not matched to a gene: 7. From germline, CDR1 is MNHNY and CDR2 SVGAGI (reference sequence).

Here the CDR3 DNA reads TGTGCCGGCGAACGGGGACAGGGGCCCACGGGGGAGCAGTACTTC. Translated, it gives CAGERGQGPTGEQYF. The V gene is TRBV27, the J gene TRBJ2-7, with 10 bases matching TRBD1. The CDR3 is 15 amino acids. V was clipped by 11 bases and J by 7 bases; unmatched bases: 17. CDR1 is MNHEY, CDR2 SMNVEV, per germline (reference sequence).

V is TRBV6-4 and J is TRBJ1-2; 9 positions match TRBD1. The germline CDR1 and CDR2 sequences are MRHNA and SNTAGT. CDR3 length: 14 amino acids. The V segment lost 5 bases and the J segment 5 bases; nucleotides outside the gene matches: 6. Here the CDR3 DNA reads TGTGCCAGCAGTCGGACGGGGACAGGGTATGGCTACACCTTC. It specifies CASSRTGTGYGYTF.

This clone appeared a single time. The gene calls are TRBV6-6 and TRBJ2-1; D call uncertain. The germline gives CDR1 MNHNY, CDR2 SVGAGI (reference sequence). CDR3 size: 16 residues. With 0 bases removed from V and 0 bases from J, the gap between germline ends came to 9 bases. The CDR3 sequence: CASSYSGQSSYNEQFF. In nucleotides, the CDR3 is TGTGCCAGCAGTTACTCCGGGCAGTCCTCCTACAATGAGCAGTTCTTC.

This chain's CDR3 is CASSFNGQGTDTQYF. The CDR3 DNA follows: TGCGCCAGCAGCTTTAACGGACAGGGGACAGATACGCAGTATTTT. This rearrangement joins TRBV5-1 to TRBJ2-3; 9 nucleotides agree with TRBD1. The trim removed 2 bases at V and 3 bases at J, leaving 4 bases unmatched. This CDR3 spans 15 amino acids. Germline V gene sequence: CDR1 SGHRS, CDR2 YFSETQ.

The rearrangement joins TRBV4-2 to TRBJ2-1; D is unclear. Germline-derived CDR1 and CDR2 are LGHNA and YNFKEQ. This CDR3 spans 13 amino acids. Trimming took off 4 bases at V and 7 bases at J, with 11 bases between the two ends. This CDR3 is CASSRMRRNEQFF. The CDR3 DNA follows: TGTGCCAGCAGCCGGATGAGAAGGAATGAGCAGTTCTTC.

This clone was found once. The chain employs TRBV10-3 and TRBJ2-1; D tentatively reads TRBD1 or TRBD2 (6 bases each). V lost 8 bases, J lost 9 bases, and 29 bases lay in between. CDR1 ENHRY and CDR2 SYGVKD come from the germline V gene. The CDR3 covers 17 residues. The DNA of the CDR3 is TGTGCCATCGGGGCTGTAAGGGCGGGGATAAAAGGGGGTGAGCAGTTCTTC. It encodes CAIGAVRAGIKGGEQFF.

This chain joins TRBV29-1 and TRBJ2-5; D gene uncertain. V was cut by 7 bases and J by 1 base, with 19 bases left in between. The CDR3 runs 15 residues. Germline V gene sequence: CDR1 SQVTM, CDR2 ANQGSEA. DNA of the CDR3: TGCAGCGCAGCCCCGACCCCAGAATCCCAAGAGACCCAGTACTTC. This sequence encodes CSAAPTPESQETQYF. Looking up the rest from reference TRBV29-1 and TRBJ2-5 gives the full variable domain: SAVISQKPSRDICQRGTSLTIQCQVDSQVTMMFWYRQQPGQSLTLIATANQGSEATYESGFVIDKFPISRPNLTFSTLTVSNMSPEDSSIYLCSAAPTPESQETQYFGPGTRLLVL.

The chain combines TRBV4-1 with TRBJ2-1; TRBD2 agrees at 7 bases. CDR3 length: 17 residues. Germline CDR1 and CDR2: MGHRA and YSYEKL. V was pared by 1 base and J by 0 bases, with 6 bases of the junction left unmatched. In DNA form, the CDR3 reads TGCGCCAGCAGCCAAGTGTTCGGGAGGCCCTCCTACAATGAGCAGTTCTTC. Amino acids: CASSQVFGRPSYNEQFF.

The chain has TRBV6-6 and TRBJ2-1; TRBD1 agrees at 7 bases. Germline trimming cut 1 base from V and 3 bases from J; bases unmatched to any gene: 6. CDR3 length equals 16 residues. The V gene's germline CDR1 is MNHNY and CDR2 SVGAGI (reference sequence). The CDR3 nucleotides are TGTGCCAGCAGTTACTACGAGGGGGCCCTCTACAATGAGCAGTTCTTC. As protein: CASSYYEGALYNEQFF.

V gene TRBV10-1 combines with J gene TRBJ2-1; D is possibly TRBD2 (6 bases). The germline V gene has CDR1 WNHNN and CDR2 SYGVQD (reference sequence). V was pared by 4 bases and J by 9 bases, with 10 bases between. The length of the CDR3 is 12 residues. DNA for the CDR3: TGCGCCAGCAGTGCTAGCGTCGGTGAGCAGTTCTTC. It yields the protein CASSASVGEQFF.

This clone has just one count. The rearrangement links TRBV5-6 to TRBJ1-4; no clear D. V was pared by 2 bases and J by 8 bases, with 10 bases between. The CDR3 length is 13 residues. Per germline, CDR1 SGHDT and CDR2 YYEEEE. CDR3 nucleotides: TGTGCCAGCAGCTTTTTGGCAACGGAAAAACTGTTTTTT. Encoded protein: CASSFLATEKLFF.

This chain links TRBV7-9 with TRBJ1-4; D unclear. The CDR3 runs to 15 residues. Germline lookup yields CDR1 SEHNR and CDR2 FQNEAQ (reference sequence). V was trimmed by 1 base and J by 4 bases, leaving 10 bases between them. In nucleotides, the CDR3 is TGTGCCAGCAGCTTAGTGGCTGGGTATAATGAAAAACTGTTTTTT. Encoded protein: CASSLVAGYNEKLFF.

The chain employs TRBV7-2 and TRBJ2-7, with a tentative D call TRBD2 (6 bases). The CDR3 totals 15 residues. Germline-derived CDR1 and CDR2 are SGHTA and FQGNSA. Trimming removed 5 bases at V and 1 base at J, with 15 bases between. The CDR3 region is CASSQSGTHSYEQYF. As DNA, the CDR3 is TGTGCCAGCAGCCAGTCCGGGACTCATTCCTACGAGCAGTACTTC.

The chain links TRBV19 to TRBJ1-5; D is ambiguous. The V and J ends lost 6 bases and 0 bases respectively, with 12 bases between them. Germline assignment: CDR1 LNHDA and CDR2 SQIVND (reference sequence). The CDR3 length is 15 residues. CDR3 sequence (DNA): TGTGCCAGTAGCAGGAGCCGGGATAGCAATCAGCCCCAGCATTTT. Amino acid sequence: CASSRSRDSNQPQHF.

The chain combines TRBV30 with TRBJ1-4; D call uncertain. CDR1 is GTSNPN and CDR2 is SVGIG in the germline V gene (reference sequence). The V end lost 2 bases, the J end lost 2 bases, and 15 bases lay between the germline ends. There are 16 residues in the CDR3. CDR3 DNA: TGTGCCTGGAGTCACGGGATCTTGGGGACTAATGAAAAACTGTTTTTT. This encodes CAWSHGILGTNEKLFF.

This sequence joins TRBV6-1 and TRBJ2-7, with D perhaps TRBD1 (5 bases). The germline V and J ends were trimmed by 9 bases and 5 bases, with 17 bases remaining between them. This CDR3 is 13 amino acids long. Germline assignment: CDR1 MNHNS and CDR2 SASEGT. CDR3 sequence: CASRGGGWDEQYF. The CDR3, as DNA: TGTGCCAGTAGGGGCGGTGGTTGGGACGAGCAGTACTTC.

V is TRBV5-1 and J is TRBJ1-2; the D gene is possibly TRBD1 (6 bases). This CDR3 comprises 16 residues. The ends were cut back, 3 bases at V and 6 bases at J, with 21 bases in the middle. The germline V gene has CDR1 SGHRS and CDR2 YFSETQ. The CDR3 sequence: CASSYQQGLEKDGYTF. DNA for the CDR3: TGCGCCAGCAGCTACCAACAGGGTTTGGAGAAGGATGGCTACACCTTC.